The clone carrying this T cell receptor (beta chain) was observed a handful of times. The data derive from a study of beta chain features in type 1 diabetes. Sequenced material consisted of expressed TCRB transcripts (all of the isolated RNA was reverse transcribed). TCRdb's table, derived via immunoSEQ multiplex PCR, lists solely in-frame clones and lacks some. Altogether hundreds of thousands of clones are present, 55% to 70% being singletons, with the ten largest covering 0.053%. Looked up from germline, CDR1 is ENHRY and CDR2 is SYGVKD. The CDR3 is made up of 15 amino acids. The V and J ends lost 4 bases and 3 bases, in that order; junction bases with no gene match: 2.

Specimen: naive CD4+ T cells from blood. The TCR comes from a man younger than 40 in good health. V and J are TRBV10-3 and TRBJ2-2; 10 positions agree with TRBD2. This CDR3 is CAISASGRDTGELFF. The CDR3 DNA sequence: TGTGCCATCAGTGCGAGCGGGAGGGACACCGGGGAGCTGTTTTTT.